This passage covers 26 T cell receptor beta chains from one sample sequenced in a study of blood T cell repertoires in COVID-19. The table came from immunoSEQ multiplex PCR; TCRdb's copy has only in-frame clones and leaves some out. The sample shows under 300,000 clones, over 75% of them seen only once. Sequenced material: PBMCs or T cells enriched from blood (not recorded which). Receptors originate from a woman under 30 who had recovered from COVID-19.

The chain recombines TRBV19 with TRBJ1-3; D call uncertain. There are 15 residues in the CDR3. V gave up 6 bases and J gave up 7 bases, with 19 bases separating them. Looked up from germline, CDR1 is LNHDA and CDR2 is SQIVND (reference sequence). CDR3 nucleotides: TGTGCCAGTAGCCGCGGCAGGACTATCGGGAACACCATATATTTT. Translating it yields CASSRGRTIGNTIYF.

The gene calls are TRBV19 and TRBJ2-7; TRBD1 aligns across 9 bases. V was clipped by 1 base and J by 3 bases; unmatched bases: 7. Germline-derived CDR1 and CDR2 are LNHDA and SQIVND (reference sequence). This CDR3 is built from 16 residues. The CDR3 loop reads CASSIATGTGIYEQYF. The CDR3 coding sequence is TGTGCCAGTAGTATAGCCACCGGGACAGGGATCTACGAGCAGTACTTC.

The chain is built from TRBV27 and TRBJ1-2; TRBD1 might be the D (6 bases). V was pared by 5 bases and J by 1 base, with 20 bases between. Germline CDR1 MNHEY, CDR2 SMNVEV (reference sequence). The CDR3 runs 17 residues. The CDR3 DNA reads TGTGCCAGCAGTCAGGGTCCGACAGGTTCTTATAACTATGGCTACACCTTC. This sequence encodes CASSQGPTGSYNYGYTF.

The V gene is TRBV2, the J gene TRBJ1-4; 7 bases align to TRBD1. Germline CDR1 and CDR2: SNHLY and FYNNEI. The V gene end was trimmed by 3 bases and the J gene end by 8 bases; junction bases not matched to a gene: 3. This CDR3 comprises 13 residues. The chain's CDR3 is CASSDRGREKLFF. In DNA form, the CDR3 reads TGTGCCAGCAGTGATAGGGGGCGGGAAAAACTGTTTTTT.

V usage is TRBV27 and J usage is TRBJ1-6; weak D call: TRBD1 (6 bases). Germline CDR1 MNHEY, CDR2 SMNVEV (reference sequence). The germline V and J ends were trimmed by 10 bases and 7 bases, with 20 bases remaining between them. This CDR3 has 15 residues. In DNA form, the CDR3 reads TGTGCCACCCGGACAGCCGCACCCTTGAATTCACCCCTCCACTTT. Its translation: CATRTAAPLNSPLHF.

The gene calls are TRBV25-1 and TRBJ2-2; possibly TRBD2 for D (5 bases). The V gene lost 11 bases and the J gene lost 7 bases, with 14 bases spanning the gap. CDR1 is MGHDK, CDR2 SYGVNS, per germline. The CDR3 contains 12 residues. The DNA for the CDR3 is TGTGCCTCAACTGAGGGTGGCGGGGAGCTGTTTTTT. Its translation: CASTEGGGELFF. The full variable domain, in which reference TRBV25-1 and TRBJ2-2 provide the parts outside the CDR3, is EADIYQTPRYLVIGTGKKITLECSQTMGHDKMYWYQQDPGMELHLIHYSYGVNSTEKGDLSSESTVSRIRTEHFPLTLESARPSHTSQYLCASTEGGGELFFGEGSRLTVL.

V is TRBV27 and J is TRBJ2-7; 12 bases are shared with TRBD1. This CDR3 has 15 residues. CDR1 and CDR2 from the germline V gene are MNHEY and SMNVEV (reference sequence). The trim removed 7 bases at V and 4 bases at J, leaving 8 bases unmatched. The CDR3 nucleotides are TGTGCCAGCAAACTCCGGGACAGGGGGCTTTACGAGCAGTACTTC. Encoded protein: CASKLRDRGLYEQYF.

The genes are TRBV28 and TRBJ2-7; TRBD2 matches at 10 bases. V trimming: 6 bases; J trimming: 6 bases; junction bases outside the gene matches: 8. The CDR3 has 14 residues. CDR1 and CDR2 from the germline V gene are MDHEN and SYDVKM. CDR3 DNA: TGTGCCAGCAGATCCAGCGGGGGGGCCGGCGAGCAGTACTTC. Encoded protein: CASRSSGGAGEQYF.

V and J are TRBV27 and TRBJ2-7; 14 bases line up with TRBD2. This CDR3 is 15 amino acids long. Germline CDR1 reads MNHEY; CDR2 reads SMNVEV (reference sequence). The trim removed 4 bases at V and 4 bases at J, leaving 3 bases unmatched. The DNA of the CDR3 is TGTGCCAGCAGTTCCCGGACTAGCGGGGGGTACGAGCAGTACTTC. Protein product: CASSSRTSGGYEQYF.

The chain couples TRBV19 to TRBJ2-7; D perhaps matches TRBD1 (6 bases). The V gene's germline CDR1 is LNHDA and CDR2 SQIVND (reference sequence). Trimming took 8 bases from V and 6 from J, leaving 17 bases between them. The CDR3 is 13 amino acids. Here the CDR3 DNA reads TGTGCCAGTCCCGGGACACCGCGTATCGAGCAGTACTTC. The encoded protein is CASPGTPRIEQYF.

The CDR3 DNA reads TGTGCCTGGAGTGGCACTAGCGGGGGCTACGAGCAGTACTTC. Translated, it gives CAWSGTSGGYEQYF. The J gene is TRBJ2-7, the V gene TRBV30, with TRBD2 identical over 11 bases. Trimming removed 1 base from V and 3 bases from J; junction bases left unmatched: 2. The V gene's germline CDR1 is GTSNPN and CDR2 SVGIG (reference sequence). This CDR3 contains 14 residues.

V is TRBV12-3 or TRBV12-4 and J is TRBJ1-1, with D possibly TRBD1 on 5 matching bases. The CDR3 runs to 12 residues. Trimming stripped 2 bases from V and 11 bases from J, with 12 bases between. As DNA, the CDR3 is TGTGCCAGCAGTTTACAGGTCAGGGCGGCTTTCTTT. Residues: CASSLQVRAAFF.

The V call is TRBV19, the J call TRBJ1-5; TRBD1 matches 7 bases. With 4 bases clipped from V and 5 bases from J, the junction kept 8 bases outside the gene matches. There are 15 residues in the CDR3. The germline V gene encodes CDR1 LNHDA and CDR2 SQIVND (reference sequence). The CDR3 sequence is CASSRRQGLDQPQHF. The CDR3 bases are TGTGCCAGTAGTAGACGACAGGGTTTGGATCAGCCCCAGCATTTT.

The chain links TRBV18 to TRBJ2-1, with TRBD2 identical over 9 bases. The CDR3 runs 16 residues. The V gene end was trimmed by 6 bases and the J gene end by 5 bases; junction bases not matched to a gene: 11. CDR1 and CDR2 from the germline V gene are KGHSH and LQKENI. CDR3 bases: TGTGCCAGCTCGGGACTAGCCCGCCTGAAAAACAATGAGCAGTTCTTC. This encodes CASSGLARLKNNEQFF. The whole variable domain, filled in from reference TRBV18 and TRBJ2-1, reads NAGVMQNPRHLVRRRGQEARLRCSPMKGHSHVYWYRQLPEEGLKFMVYLQKENIIDESGMPKERFSAEFPKEGPSILRIQQVVRGDSAAYFCASSGLARLKNNEQFFGPGTRLTVL.

The chain links TRBV3-1 (or the pseudogene TRBV3-2) to TRBJ1-1, with 7 bases matching TRBD1. After removal of 4 bases from V and 3 bases from J, the junction contained 8 bases not matched to a gene. The germline gives CDR1 LGHDT, CDR2 YNNKEL (reference sequence). The CDR3 is 15 residues long. In DNA form, the CDR3 reads TGTGCCAGCAGCCCTAGACTTCAGGGGGACACTGAAGCTTTCTTT. Encoded protein: CASSPRLQGDTEAFF.

This clone was detected only a few times. The chain links TRBV19 to TRBJ1-1; D gene unclear. The CDR3 runs 14 residues. CDR1 and CDR2 (germline): LNHDA, SQIVND (reference sequence). V was shortened by 7 bases and J by 3 bases, with 15 bases between the two germline ends. Here the CDR3 reads CASNTGRRDTEAFF. The DNA for the CDR3 is TGTGCCAGTAATACGGGGAGGAGGGACACTGAAGCTTTCTTT.

This clone was found a few times. This chain uses TRBV18 with TRBJ1-1; D possibly corresponds to TRBD1 (5 bases). The CDR3 is made up of 19 amino acids. The germline gives CDR1 KGHSH, CDR2 LQKENI. Trimming took off 1 base at V and 0 bases at J, with 21 bases between the two ends. CDR3 DNA sequence: TGTGCCAGCTCACCACGTCTCGGGGGAACCTACCTAATGAACACTGAAGCTTTCTTT. It yields the protein CASSPRLGGTYLMNTEAFF. The full variable domain, its missing parts supplied by reference TRBV18 and TRBJ1-1, is NAGVMQNPRHLVRRRGQEARLRCSPMKGHSHVYWYRQLPEEGLKFMVYLQKENIIDESGMPKERFSAEFPKEGPSILRIQQVVRGDSAAYFCASSPRLGGTYLMNTEAFFGQGTRLTVV.

The chain joins TRBV4-1 to TRBJ2-5; 9 positions match TRBD1. The germline V gene encodes CDR1 MGHRA and CDR2 YSYEKL. V dropped 4 bases and J dropped 3; count of bases not matched to a gene: 6. The CDR3 has 15 residues. In nucleotides, the CDR3 is TGCGCCAGCAGCCCCCTGGGACAGGGAGAAGAGACCCAGTACTTC. Protein sequence: CASSPLGQGEETQYF.

The chain joins TRBV7-9 to TRBJ1-6; D might be TRBD1 (6 bases). Trimming took 2 bases from V and 9 from J, leaving 17 bases between them. The CDR3 contains 16 residues. Germline CDR1 is SEHNR and CDR2 is FQNEAQ (reference sequence). The CDR3 nucleotides read TGTGCCAGCAGCTTAAAGATAGGGGGACGAGGTTCACCCCTCCACTTT. This codes for CASSLKIGGRGSPLHF. Complete variable domain (other parts from reference TRBV7-9 and TRBJ1-6): DTGVSQNPRHKITKRGQNVTFRCDPISEHNRLYWYRQTLGQGPEFLTYFQNEAQLEKSRLLSDRFSAERPKGSFSTLEIQRTEQGDSAMYLCASSLKIGGRGSPLHFGNGTRLTVT.

This chain connects TRBV2 to TRBJ1-5; D unclear. This CDR3 has 21 residues. Germline V gene data show CDR1 as SNHLY and CDR2 as FYNNEI. Trimming cost V 5 bases and J 0 bases, with 29 bases left between them. CDR3 amino acids: CASSPLGVRALSLDSNQPQHF. The CDR3 DNA reads as TGTGCCAGCAGTCCTCTTGGGGTGAGGGCTCTTAGCCTTGATAGCAATCAGCCCCAGCATTTT.

This chain links TRBV6-1 with TRBJ2-7; possible D gene TRBD1, 6 bases. V was pared by 2 bases and J by 10 bases, with 21 bases between. Germline assignment: CDR1 MNHNS and CDR2 SASEGT. The CDR3 has 15 residues. The CDR3 reads CASSEQDRVSAGQYF. CDR3 sequence (DNA): TGTGCCAGCAGTGAACAGGACAGAGTCTCGGCCGGTCAGTACTTC.

The chain has TRBV10-2 and TRBJ1-1, with no clear D. Trimming cost V 4 bases and J 7 bases, with 13 bases left between them. In germline, CDR1 is WSHSY, CDR2 SAAADI. There are 13 residues in the CDR3. This chain's CDR3 is CASSAGGKNEAFF. The CDR3 nucleotides read TGCGCCAGCAGTGCCGGCGGTAAAAATGAAGCTTTCTTT.

The rearrangement joins TRBV11-1 to TRBJ1-2; the match to TRBD1 covers 7 bases. The CDR3 totals 13 residues. After removal of 2 bases from V and 6 bases from J, the junction contained 3 bases not matched to a gene. Germline CDR1 SGHAT, CDR2 FQDESV (reference sequence). DNA of the CDR3: TGTGCCAGCAGCTTAAGGCAGGGGGATGGCTACACCTTC. Translating gives CASSLRQGDGYTF.

This clone was seen just once. The chain combines TRBV4-1 with TRBJ1-1; 8 bases agree with TRBD1. The germline V gene encodes CDR1 MGHRA and CDR2 YSYEKL. Trimming took 6 bases from V and 3 from J; bases not matched to a gene: 9. The CDR3 totals 15 residues. DNA of the CDR3: TGCGCCAGCAGGAGAGGACAGGGTAGAGACACTGAAGCTTTCTTT. Its protein is CASRRGQGRDTEAFF.

This clone was counted many times. This chain joins TRBV28 and TRBJ1-2; 11 bases align to TRBD1. The J segment lost 4 bases and the V segment lost 7 bases, leaving 8 bases of the junction unmatched. The CDR3 totals 15 residues. CDR1 and CDR2 from the germline V gene are MDHEN and SYDVKM. CDR3 amino acids: CASTGRTGGFYGYTF. The CDR3 DNA reads as TGTGCCAGCACCGGGAGGACAGGGGGCTTCTATGGCTACACCTTC.

The chain employs TRBV7-9 and TRBJ2-2, with a tentative D call TRBD2 (5 bases). V was shortened by 1 base and J by 0 bases, with 12 bases between the two germline ends. CDR1 is SEHNR and CDR2 is FQNEAQ in the germline V gene (reference sequence). This CDR3 contains 17 residues. Here the CDR3 DNA reads TGTGCCAGCAGCTTAGTAGGCGCGGGTCCGAACACCGGGGAGCTGTTTTTT. This translates into CASSLVGAGPNTGELFF.